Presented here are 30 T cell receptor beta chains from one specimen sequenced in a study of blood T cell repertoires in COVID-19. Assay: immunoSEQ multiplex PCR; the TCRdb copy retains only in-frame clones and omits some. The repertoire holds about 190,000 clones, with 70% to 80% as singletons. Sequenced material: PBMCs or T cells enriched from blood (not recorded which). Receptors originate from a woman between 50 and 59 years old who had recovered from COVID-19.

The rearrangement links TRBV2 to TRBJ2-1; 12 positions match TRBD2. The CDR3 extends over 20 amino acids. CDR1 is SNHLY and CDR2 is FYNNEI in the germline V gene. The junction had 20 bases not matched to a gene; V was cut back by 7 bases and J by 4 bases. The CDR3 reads CASKRPSGRAPPPNYNEQFF. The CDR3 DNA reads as TGTGCCAGCAAACGCCCTAGCGGGAGGGCCCCTCCTCCCAATTACAATGAGCAGTTCTTC.

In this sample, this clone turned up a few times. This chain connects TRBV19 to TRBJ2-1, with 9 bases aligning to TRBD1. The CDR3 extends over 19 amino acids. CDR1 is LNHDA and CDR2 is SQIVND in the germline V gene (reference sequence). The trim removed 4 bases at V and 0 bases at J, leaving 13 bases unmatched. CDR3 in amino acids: CASSKNRGRAQDSYNEQFF. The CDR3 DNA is TGTGCCAGTAGTAAAAACAGGGGGCGCGCACAGGACTCCTACAATGAGCAGTTCTTC.

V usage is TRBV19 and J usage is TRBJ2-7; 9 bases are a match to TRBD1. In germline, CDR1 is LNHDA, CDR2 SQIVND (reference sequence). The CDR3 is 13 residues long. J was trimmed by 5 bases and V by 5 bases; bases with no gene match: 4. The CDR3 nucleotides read TGTGCCAGTAGTTGGGACAGGGACCACGAGCAGTACTTC. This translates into CASSWDRDHEQYF.

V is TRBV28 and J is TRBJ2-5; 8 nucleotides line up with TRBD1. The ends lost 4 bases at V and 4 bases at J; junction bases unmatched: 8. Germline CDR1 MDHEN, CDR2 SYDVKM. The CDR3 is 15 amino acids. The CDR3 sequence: CASSSPSGGAETQYF. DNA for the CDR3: TGTGCCAGCAGTTCCCCTTCAGGGGGCGCAGAGACCCAGTACTTC.

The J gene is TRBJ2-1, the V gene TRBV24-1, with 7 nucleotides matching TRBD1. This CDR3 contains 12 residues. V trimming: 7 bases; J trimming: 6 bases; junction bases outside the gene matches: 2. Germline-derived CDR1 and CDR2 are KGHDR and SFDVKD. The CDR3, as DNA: TGTGCCACCAGAGACAGGGCCAATGAGCAGTTCTTC. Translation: CATRDRANEQFF.

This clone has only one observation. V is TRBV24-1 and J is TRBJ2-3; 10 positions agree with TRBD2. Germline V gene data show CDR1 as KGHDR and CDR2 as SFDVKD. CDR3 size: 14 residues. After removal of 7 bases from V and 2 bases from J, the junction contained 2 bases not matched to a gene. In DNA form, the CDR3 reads TGTGCCACCAGGACTAGCGGGCCCACAGATACGCAGTATTTT. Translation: CATRTSGPTDTQYF.

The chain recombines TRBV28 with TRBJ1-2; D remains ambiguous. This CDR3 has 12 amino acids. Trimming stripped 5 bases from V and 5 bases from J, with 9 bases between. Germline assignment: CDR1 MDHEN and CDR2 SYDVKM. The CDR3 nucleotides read TGTGCCAGCAGTCGTACCGGTTATGGCTACACCTTC. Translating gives CASSRTGYGYTF.

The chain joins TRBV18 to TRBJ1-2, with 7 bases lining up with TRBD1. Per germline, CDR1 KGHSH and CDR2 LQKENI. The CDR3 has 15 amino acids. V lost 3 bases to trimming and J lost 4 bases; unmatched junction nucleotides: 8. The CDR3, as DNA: TGTGCCAGCTCACCCACAGGCCAGGGGGTCTATGGCTACACCTTC. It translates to CASSPTGQGVYGYTF.

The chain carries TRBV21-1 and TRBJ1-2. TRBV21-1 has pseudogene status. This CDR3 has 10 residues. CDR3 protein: CASSNWGYTF. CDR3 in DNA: TGTGCCAGCTCTAACTGGGGCTACACCTTC.

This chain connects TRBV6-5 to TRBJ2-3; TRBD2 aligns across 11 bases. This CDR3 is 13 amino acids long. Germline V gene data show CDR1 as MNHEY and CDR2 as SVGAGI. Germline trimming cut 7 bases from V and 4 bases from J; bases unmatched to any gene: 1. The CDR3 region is CASIAGGADTQYF. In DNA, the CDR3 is TGTGCCAGCATAGCGGGAGGGGCAGATACGCAGTATTTT.

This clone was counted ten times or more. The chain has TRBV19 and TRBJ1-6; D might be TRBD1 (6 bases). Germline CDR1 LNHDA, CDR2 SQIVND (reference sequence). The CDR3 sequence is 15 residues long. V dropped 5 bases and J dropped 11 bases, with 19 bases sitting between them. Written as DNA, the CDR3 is TGTGCCAGTAGTCTCTCCGGGACACCGAACGCACCCCTCCACTTT. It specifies CASSLSGTPNAPLHF.

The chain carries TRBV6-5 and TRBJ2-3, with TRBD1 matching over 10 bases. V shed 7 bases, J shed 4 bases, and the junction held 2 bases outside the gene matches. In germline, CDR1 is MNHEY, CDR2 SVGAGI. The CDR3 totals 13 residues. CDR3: CASKTGGADTQYF. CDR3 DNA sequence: TGTGCCAGCAAGACAGGGGGCGCAGATACGCAGTATTTT.

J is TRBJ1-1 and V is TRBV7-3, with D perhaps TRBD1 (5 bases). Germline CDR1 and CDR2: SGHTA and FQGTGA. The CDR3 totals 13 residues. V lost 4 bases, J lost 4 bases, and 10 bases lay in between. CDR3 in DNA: TGTGCCAGCAGCTCGGACGGGGGCACTGAAGCTTTCTTT. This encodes CASSSDGGTEAFF. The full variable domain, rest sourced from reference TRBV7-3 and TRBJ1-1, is GAGVSQTPSNKVTEKGKYVELRCDPISGHTALYWYRQSLGQGPEFLIYFQGTGAADDSGLPNDRFFAVRPEGSVSTLKIQRTERGDSAVYLCASSSDGGTEAFFGQGTRLTVV.

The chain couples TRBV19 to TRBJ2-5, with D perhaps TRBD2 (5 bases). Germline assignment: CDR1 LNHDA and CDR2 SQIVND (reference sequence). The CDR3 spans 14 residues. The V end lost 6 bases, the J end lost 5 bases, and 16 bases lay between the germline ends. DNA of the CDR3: TGTGCCAGTAGCAACTGGAGGTCGCGTGAGACCCAGTACTTC. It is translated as CASSNWRSRETQYF.

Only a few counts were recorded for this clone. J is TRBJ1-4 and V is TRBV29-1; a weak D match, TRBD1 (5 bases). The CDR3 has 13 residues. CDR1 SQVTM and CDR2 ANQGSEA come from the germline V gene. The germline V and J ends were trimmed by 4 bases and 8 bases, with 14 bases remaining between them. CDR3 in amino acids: CSVGQLLGEKLFF. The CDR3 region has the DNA TGCAGCGTTGGACAGCTCTTAGGCGAAAAACTGTTTTTT.

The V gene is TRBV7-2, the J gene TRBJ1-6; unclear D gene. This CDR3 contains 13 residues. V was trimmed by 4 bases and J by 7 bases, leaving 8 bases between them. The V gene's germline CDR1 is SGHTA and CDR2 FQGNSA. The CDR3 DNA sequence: TGTGCCAGCAGCTCATCGGGGAATTCACCCCTCCACTTT. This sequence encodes CASSSSGNSPLHF.

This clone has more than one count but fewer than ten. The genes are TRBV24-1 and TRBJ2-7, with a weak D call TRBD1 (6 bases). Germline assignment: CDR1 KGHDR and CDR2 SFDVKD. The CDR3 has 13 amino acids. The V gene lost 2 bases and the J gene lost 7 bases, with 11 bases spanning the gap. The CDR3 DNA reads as TGTGCCACCAGTGATTCTTGGCAGGGGGAGCAGTACTTC. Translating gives CATSDSWQGEQYF.

CDR3 in amino acids: CASSLYSPLHF. The CDR3 DNA reads TGTGCCAGCAGCCTTTATTCACCCCTCCACTTT. The J gene is TRBJ1-6, the V gene TRBV27; D remains ambiguous. There are 11 residues in the CDR3. The V end was cut by 6 bases, the J end by 8 bases, with 5 bases between. Germline V CDR1 and CDR2: MNHEY, SMNVEV (reference sequence).

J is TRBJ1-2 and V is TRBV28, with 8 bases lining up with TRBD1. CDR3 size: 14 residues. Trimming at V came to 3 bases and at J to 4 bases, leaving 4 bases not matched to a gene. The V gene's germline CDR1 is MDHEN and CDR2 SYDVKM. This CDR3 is CASSFATGAYGYTF. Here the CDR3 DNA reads TGTGCCAGCAGTTTTGCGACAGGGGCCTATGGCTACACCTTC.

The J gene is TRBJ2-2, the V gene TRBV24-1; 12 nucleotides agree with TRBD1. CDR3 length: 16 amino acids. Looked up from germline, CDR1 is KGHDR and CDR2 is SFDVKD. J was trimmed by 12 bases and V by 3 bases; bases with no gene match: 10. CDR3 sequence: CATSDPGTGGFGKLFF. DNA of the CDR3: TGTGCCACCAGTGATCCCGGGACAGGGGGCTTCGGTAAGCTGTTTTTT.

The CDR3 nucleotides are TGCAGCGTTCGTGTGACAGGGATTTCCTATGGCTACACCTTC. It encodes CSVRVTGISYGYTF. This sequence joins TRBV29-1 and TRBJ1-2; 7 bases map to TRBD1. With 5 bases clipped from V and 4 bases from J, the junction kept 10 bases outside the gene matches. CDR3 size: 14 residues. Germline CDR1 and CDR2: SQVTM and ANQGSEA.

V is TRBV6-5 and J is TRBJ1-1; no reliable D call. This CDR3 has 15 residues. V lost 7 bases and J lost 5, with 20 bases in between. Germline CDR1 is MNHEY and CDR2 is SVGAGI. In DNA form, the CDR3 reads TGTGCCAGCAAATTTCTCCGGGGATCGGGAACTGAAGCTTTCTTT. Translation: CASKFLRGSGTEAFF.

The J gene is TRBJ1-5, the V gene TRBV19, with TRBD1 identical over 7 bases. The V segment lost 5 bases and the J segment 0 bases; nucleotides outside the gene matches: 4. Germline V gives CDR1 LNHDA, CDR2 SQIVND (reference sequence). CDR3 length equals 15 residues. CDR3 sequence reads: CASSLTGASNQPQHF. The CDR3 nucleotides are TGTGCCAGTAGTCTCACAGGGGCTAGCAATCAGCCCCAGCATTTT.

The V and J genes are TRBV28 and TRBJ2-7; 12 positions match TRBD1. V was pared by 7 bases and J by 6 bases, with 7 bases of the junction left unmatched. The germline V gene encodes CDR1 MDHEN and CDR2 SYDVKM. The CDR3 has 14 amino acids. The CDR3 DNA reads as TGTGCCAGCAAAGCTCCGGGACAGGGGGCCGAGCAGTACTTC. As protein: CASKAPGQGAEQYF.

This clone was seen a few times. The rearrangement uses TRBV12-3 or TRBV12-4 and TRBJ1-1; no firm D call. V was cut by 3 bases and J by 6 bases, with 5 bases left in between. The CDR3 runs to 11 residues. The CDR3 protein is CASSFGSEAFF. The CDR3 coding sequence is TGTGCCAGCAGTTTCGGGTCTGAAGCTTTCTTT.

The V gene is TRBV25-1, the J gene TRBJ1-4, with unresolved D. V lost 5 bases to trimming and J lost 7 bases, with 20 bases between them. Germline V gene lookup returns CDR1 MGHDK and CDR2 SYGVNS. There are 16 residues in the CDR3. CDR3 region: CASSPRVSERVEKLFF. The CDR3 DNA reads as TGTGCCAGCAGTCCCCGGGTCTCCGAGAGGGTTGAAAAACTGTTTTTT.

The CDR3 spells CASTPPGGLTGELFF. The CDR3 coding sequence is TGTGCCAGCACTCCCCCCGGGGGTCTCACCGGGGAGCTGTTTTTT. The J gene is TRBJ2-2, the V gene TRBV6-5, with D possibly being TRBD2 (6 bases). CDR1 is MNHEY, CDR2 SVGAGI, per germline. The CDR3 loop spans 15 amino acids. The V end was cut by 7 bases, the J end by 4 bases, with 16 bases between.

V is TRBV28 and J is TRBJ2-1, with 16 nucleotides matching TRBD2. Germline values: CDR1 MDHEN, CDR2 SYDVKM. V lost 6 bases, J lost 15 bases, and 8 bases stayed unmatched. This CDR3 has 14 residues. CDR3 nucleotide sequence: TGTGCCAGCAGGGGCGGGACTAGCGGGAGGGTCGGGTTCTTC. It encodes CASRGGTSGRVGFF.

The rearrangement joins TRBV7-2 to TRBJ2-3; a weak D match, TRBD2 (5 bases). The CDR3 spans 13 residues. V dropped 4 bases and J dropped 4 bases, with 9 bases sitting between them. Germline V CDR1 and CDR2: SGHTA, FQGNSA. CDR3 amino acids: CASSSPGADTQYF. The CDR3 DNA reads TGTGCCAGCAGCTCTCCCGGGGCAGATACGCAGTATTTT.

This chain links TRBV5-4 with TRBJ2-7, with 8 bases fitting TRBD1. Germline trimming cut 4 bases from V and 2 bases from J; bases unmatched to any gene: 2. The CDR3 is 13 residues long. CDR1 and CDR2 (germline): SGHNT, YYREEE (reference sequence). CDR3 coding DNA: TGTGCCAGCAGCATGGGACAGGCCTACGAGCAGTACTTC. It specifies CASSMGQAYEQYF.